What follows are 25 T cell receptor beta chains derived from one specimen sequenced in a study of type 1 regulatory T cells. Via MiXCR, TCRdb re-called the reads, giving one row per CDR3 protein. The repertoire holds around 88,000 distinct CDR3 sequences, roughly 31% seen once, with around 2.2% in the top ten. Sequencing was performed on CD4+ T cells, either the whole sample or a sorted fraction (not recorded which). Source of these receptors: a human donor in good health.

This clonotype was seen more than once but under ten times. The V and J genes are TRBV4-2 and TRBJ1-4; 7 bases fit TRBD1. V gave up 0 bases and J gave up 8 bases; unmatched junction bases: 9. The CDR3 is 16 amino acids. In germline, CDR1 is LGHNA, CDR2 YNFKEQ. CDR3 nucleotide sequence: TGTGCCAGCAGCCAAGATCTGGGGACAGCCACGGAAAAACTGTTTTTT. This sequence encodes CASSQDLGTATEKLFF.

This clonotype occurred many times. The chain carries TRBV20-1 and TRBJ2-5, with no clear D. CDR1 DFQATT and CDR2 SNEGSKA come from the germline V gene (reference sequence). V shed 3 bases and J shed 5 bases, with 16 bases lying between them. CDR3 size: 14 residues. The CDR3 coding sequence is TGCAGTGCTAGGAACTTCATCCTGGGGGAGACCCAGTACTTC. This gives the protein CSARNFILGETQYF.

In its sample, this clonotype was seen a few times. This chain links TRBV18 with TRBJ2-1, with 14 bases identical to TRBD2. Germline-derived CDR1 and CDR2 are KGHSH and LQKENI. This CDR3 comprises 19 residues. After removal of 1 base from V and 10 bases from J, the junction contained 15 bases not matched to a gene. This CDR3 is CASSPLSPSGTSGRWEQFF. The DNA of the CDR3 is TGTGCCAGCTCACCACTAAGCCCTTCTGGGACTAGCGGGAGATGGGAGCAGTTCTTC.

This sequence joins TRBV12-3 or TRBV12-4 and TRBJ1-4; D not certain. This CDR3 is 13 amino acids long. The V gene lost 6 bases and the J gene lost 7 bases, with 12 bases spanning the gap. CDR3 coding DNA: TGTGCCAGCAGACGCCCCGCGAGTGAAAAACTGTTTTTT. The encoded protein is CASRRPASEKLFF.

V usage is TRBV7-2 and J usage is TRBJ2-7; 15 bases are shared with TRBD2. This CDR3 spans 16 amino acids. Germline CDR1 is SGHTA and CDR2 is FQGNSA. With V trimmed by 5 bases and J by 1 base, 3 bases remained unmatched. The CDR3 DNA is TGTGCCAGCAGCACCGGGACTAGCGGGAGGTCCTACGAGCAGTACTTC. Translation gives CASSTGTSGRSYEQYF.

The chain has TRBV19 and TRBJ2-3, with TRBD2 matching 9 bases. Losses at the gene ends were 1 base for V and 2 bases for J; bases not matched to a gene: 10. Looked up from germline, CDR1 is LNHDA and CDR2 is SQIVND (reference sequence). The length of the CDR3 is 18 residues. The CDR3 coding sequence is TGTGCCAGTAGTATAGGGGCCCTGAGCGGGAGGAACACAGATACGCAGTATTTT. Residues: CASSIGALSGRNTDTQYF.

The chain recombines TRBV18 with TRBJ2-7; maybe TRBD1 (5 bases). V lost 3 bases to trimming and J lost 1 base, with 7 bases between them. Germline V gene sequence: CDR1 KGHSH, CDR2 LQKENI. The CDR3 covers 13 residues. DNA for the CDR3: TGTGCCAGCTCACCGGGGCTTTCCTACGAGCAGTACTTC. Its translation is CASSPGLSYEQYF.

Details on this clonotype: One junction end does not reproduce the germline sequence, and a read error may be involved. In nucleotides, the CDR3 is TGTGCCAGCAGCCAGACACCTAGCGAGCCGTTCTTC. Its translation: CASSQTPSEPFF. The chain links TRBV5-5 to TRBJ2-1, with D tentatively TRBD2 (6 bases). The length of the CDR3 is 12 residues. The germline V gene has CDR1 SGHKS and CDR2 YYEKEE (reference sequence).

V and J are TRBV5-6 and TRBJ2-3, with 8 bases that match TRBD1. The CDR3 sequence is 15 residues long. V gave up 1 base and J gave up 6 bases; unmatched junction bases: 7. The germline V gene has CDR1 SGHDT and CDR2 YYEEEE. The DNA for the CDR3 is TGTGCCAGCAGCTTGACTCGGACAGGGAAGGATACGCAGTATTTT. Translation: CASSLTRTGKDTQYF.

V gene TRBV7-8 combines with J gene TRBJ2-1, with D maybe TRBD2 (6 bases). With 0 bases removed from V and 7 bases from J, the gap between germline ends came to 22 bases. Germline V gene data show CDR1 as SGHVS and CDR2 as FQNEAQ. The CDR3 loop spans 18 amino acids. CDR3 loop: CASSLAPSRETTINEQFF. CDR3 DNA: TGTGCCAGCAGCTTAGCGCCCTCCCGGGAGACAACAATAAATGAGCAGTTCTTC.

This chain links TRBV29-1 with TRBJ1-2; TRBD1 aligns across 7 bases. Germline trimming cut 5 bases from V and 3 bases from J; bases unmatched to any gene: 6. The CDR3 has 13 residues. Looked up from germline, CDR1 is SQVTM and CDR2 is ANQGSEA. The CDR3 loop reads CSVLRDSYYGYTF. The DNA for the CDR3 is TGCAGCGTTTTACGGGACAGCTACTATGGCTACACCTTC.

This clonotype was seen only a few times. This rearrangement joins TRBV4-3 to TRBJ1-1; 7 nucleotides match TRBD1. The CDR3 contains 15 residues. CDR1 and CDR2 from the germline V gene are LGHNA and YSLEER. After removal of 1 base from V and 1 base from J, the junction contained 3 bases not matched to a gene. As DNA, the CDR3 is TGCGCCAGCAGCCAAGTCGAGGGGGCGAACACTGAAGCTTTCTTT. Amino acid sequence: CASSQVEGANTEAFF.

This clonotype turned up a few times. This sequence joins TRBV12-3 or TRBV12-4 and TRBJ2-5, with TRBD2 matching over 10 bases. The ends lost 3 bases at V and 4 bases at J; junction bases unmatched: 5. This CDR3 spans 15 amino acids. CDR3 amino acids: CASSFGAGGGETQYF. CDR3 DNA: TGTGCCAGCAGTTTCGGAGCGGGAGGGGGAGAGACCCAGTACTTC.

This clonotype was seen just once. This sequence may be a read error, since a much larger clone differs from it by one base. This chain connects TRBV7-2 to TRBJ2-7; maybe TRBD1 (5 bases). The CDR3 runs 12 residues. Trimming removed 5 bases at V and 8 bases at J, with 13 bases between. From germline, CDR1 is SGHTA and CDR2 FQGNSA. CDR3 region: CASSPDSEKQYF. The CDR3 bases are TGTGCCAGCAGCCCTGACAGCGAGAAGCAGTACTTC.

This clonotype occurred a few times. V usage is TRBV4-1 and J usage is TRBJ2-7; D is undetermined. CDR3 length: 16 residues. Trimming pared 4 bases from V and 2 bases from J, leaving 18 bases between. Germline V gene sequence: CDR1 MGHRA, CDR2 YSYEKL. The DNA of the CDR3 is TGCGCCAGCAGCCGGAATATGGCGCAGGCGACCTACGAGCAGTACTTC. Translating gives CASSRNMAQATYEQYF.

The table lists this clonotype with a few counts. The gene calls are TRBV6-6 and TRBJ2-7, with D perhaps assigned TRBD1 or TRBD2 (5 bases each). This CDR3 is 14 amino acids long. Between the trimmed V and J ends, which lost 8 bases and 2 bases, there was a span of 16 bases. CDR1 and CDR2 from the germline V gene are MNHNY and SVGAGI (reference sequence). The CDR3 DNA reads as TGTGCCAGCGGGACCGGGCAGGCGACCTACGAGCAGTACTTC. Translation gives CASGTGQATYEQYF.

The genes are TRBV12-5 and TRBJ2-2; 7 nucleotides match TRBD2. J gave up 3 bases and V 4 bases, and 11 bases lay outside the gene matches. The V gene's germline CDR1 is LGHNT and CDR2 FRNRAP. The CDR3 is made up of 17 amino acids. CDR3 nucleotide sequence: TGTGCTAGTGGTTCCCCAATCATTGGGAGGGACACCGGGGAGCTGTTTTTT. This translates into CASGSPIIGRDTGELFF.

V and J are TRBV12-3 or TRBV12-4 and TRBJ2-3; D is undetermined. The CDR3 is 12 amino acids. The germline V and J ends were trimmed by 7 bases and 1 base, with 6 bases remaining between them. DNA for the CDR3: TGTGCCAGCACCTTTCGCACAGATACGCAGTATTTT. This encodes CASTFRTDTQYF.

This clonotype was seen a few times. This chain connects TRBV11-2 to TRBJ2-7; TRBD1 aligns across 8 bases. Germline CDR1 reads SGHAT; CDR2 reads FQNNGV. V shed 5 bases and J 3 bases; nucleotides not matched to a gene: 12. The CDR3 is 16 amino acids. The CDR3 DNA sequence: TGTGCCAGCAGCCGCCTAACAGGGGGTTCGATCTACGAGCAGTACTTC. Its protein is CASSRLTGGSIYEQYF.

The chain links TRBV20-1 to TRBJ2-1; 8 nucleotides agree with TRBD2. The CDR3 has 13 amino acids. Trimming at V came to 6 bases and at J to 6 bases, leaving 7 bases not matched to a gene. Germline loops: CDR1 DFQATT, CDR2 SNEGSKA (reference sequence). For the CDR3, the DNA is TGCAGTGCCGAGCGGGAGCCTGGCAATGAGCAGTTCTTC. Its protein product is CSAEREPGNEQFF.

In its sample, this clonotype was seen a few times. This rearrangement joins TRBV29-1 to TRBJ2-3, with unresolved D. Germline CDR1 reads SQVTM; CDR2 reads ANQGSEA. V lost 5 bases, J lost 0 bases, and 12 bases lay in between. There are 14 residues in the CDR3. The CDR3 DNA reads TGCAGCGTTTGGCCGGGCCTTAGCACAGATACGCAGTATTTT. Translating it yields CSVWPGLSTDTQYF.

This chain uses TRBV3-1 with TRBJ1-5, with D perhaps matching TRBD1 (6 bases). V dropped 4 bases and J dropped 4 bases, with 14 bases sitting between them. The germline gives CDR1 LGHDT, CDR2 YNNKEL (reference sequence). CDR3 length equals 15 residues. The CDR3 sequence: CASSPSGTTNQPQHF. The CDR3 nucleotides are TGTGCCAGCAGCCCTAGCGGGACAACTAATCAGCCCCAGCATTTT.

The chain joins TRBV18 to TRBJ2-7, with no clear D. The germline CDR1 and CDR2 sequences are KGHSH and LQKENI. The CDR3 has 17 residues. Trimming pared 3 bases from V and 4 bases from J, leaving 22 bases between. As DNA, the CDR3 is TGTGCCAGCTCACCCCAGAGGTCGTTGGTGGTTGATTACGAGCAGTACTTC. The encoded protein is CASSPQRSLVVDYEQYF.

CDR3 sequence (DNA): TGTGCCAGTAGTATGGGAAGCGGGACACGCTACACAGATACGCAGTATTTT. Its translation is CASSMGSGTRYTDTQYF. This chain links TRBV19 with TRBJ2-3, with D perhaps matching TRBD2 (7 bases). Germline CDR1 reads LNHDA; CDR2 reads SQIVND (reference sequence). Deletions cut 3 bases from V and 2 bases from J, with 18 bases between. This CDR3 has 17 residues. The full variable domain, with the rest looked up from reference TRBV19 and TRBJ2-3, is DGGITQSPKYLFRKEGQNVTLSCEQNLNHDAMYWYRQDPGQGLRLIYYSQIVNDFQKGDIAEGYSVSREKKESFPLTVTSAQKNPTAFYLCASSMGSGTRYTDTQYFGPGTRLTVL.

This clonotype was recorded many times. This chain joins TRBV20-1 and TRBJ2-1; 7 nucleotides line up with TRBD1. This CDR3 has 14 residues. After removal of 3 bases from V and 7 bases from J, the junction contained 9 bases not matched to a gene. Per the germline V gene, CDR1 is DFQATT and CDR2 is SNEGSKA (reference sequence). The CDR3 reads CSASDYARGNEQFF. Written as DNA, the CDR3 is TGCAGTGCTAGTGACTATGCCAGGGGGAATGAGCAGTTCTTC.